The rows below give T cell receptor beta chains drawn from one sample of a study of blood T cell repertoires in COVID-19. Sequenced by immunoSEQ multiplex PCR; TCRdb stores in-frame clones only, minus some. In the table there are about 190,000 clones, less than 80% of which are singletons. Sequencing used peripheral blood. Receptor source: a woman aged 45-59 years with acute or convalescent COVID-19. CDR3s leave out the opening cysteine and the closing phenylalanine or tryptophan.

j_call v_call cdr3_length cdr3_aa
TRBJ1-2 TRBV3-1/TRBV3-2 13 ASSLRQMYNYGYT
TRBJ1-5 TRBV6-6 14 ASSTHLQGGSQPQH
TRBJ2-1 TRBV3-1/TRBV3-2 12 ASSQSLANNEQF
TRBJ2-2 TRBV27 15 ASSLSVGGRRTGELF
TRBJ1-6 TRBV9 13 ASSARGHLNSPLH
TRBJ2-7 TRBV28 12 ASGKLLAGGEQY
TRBJ1-1 TRBV5-4 14 ASSLGWNRGNTEAF
TRBJ2-7 TRBV7-2 12 ASSSGRGSYEQY
TRBJ2-7 TRBV6-2/TRBV6-3 17 ASSYRDRSGRARSYEQY
TRBJ2-1 TRBV11-3 13 ASSVGGGSYNEQF
TRBJ2-1 TRBV28 13 ASSPQGVLANEQF
TRBJ1-1 TRBV7-9 12 ASSLPERGTEAF
TRBJ2-3 TRBV24-1 12 ATSGQGPTDTQY
TRBJ2-7 TRBV30 11 AWSRLAGTEQY
TRBJ2-5 TRBV25-1 14 ASSSSGGQGRETQY
TRBJ1-2 TRBV19 13 ASSIDHSPREGYT
TRBJ2-7 TRBV27 11 ASSTGQGYEQY
TRBJ1-1 TRBV6-2/TRBV6-3 17 ASSYDISGRNRRNTEAF
TRBJ1-4 TRBV6-4 14 ASNRQRAGSNEKLF
TRBJ1-4 TRBV4-2 16 ASSSQGGAPNNNEKLF
TRBJ1-2 TRBV14 11 ASSQVSGIGYT
TRBJ1-2 TRBV21-1 14 ASTRDRDRGDYGYT
TRBJ2-2 TRBV12-5 13 ASGGGTVNTGELF
TRBJ1-2 TRBV28 12 ASSLPRVNYGYT
TRBJ2-1 TRBV11-2 9 ASSSGGEQF
TRBJ1-1 TRBV7-2 12 ASSWTGPFTEAF
TRBJ2-2 TRBV30 11 AWTLGGAGELF
TRBJ1-1 TRBV4-2 12 ASSQGAQGTEAF
TRBJ2-7 TRBV2 8 ASTRDEQY
TRBJ2-1 TRBV28 15 ASSRIRSGLLENEQF
TRBJ2-1 TRBV27 13 ASSPRGLLGNEQF
TRBJ2-7 TRBV19 11 ATRGSSSYEQY
TRBJ2-7 TRBV5-6 15 ASSLAGVSRGPYEQY
TRBJ2-3 TRBV13 13 ASSLGTSGTDTQY
TRBJ2-2 TRBV6-6 14 ASSPSGTSGRRELF
TRBJ2-2 TRBV10-2 11 ASSPGLAGELF
TRBJ1-5 TRBV28 11 ASSPDRIQPQH
TRBJ2-2 TRBV3-1/TRBV3-2 15 ASSQDPRQGEAGELF
TRBJ2-2 TRBV7-9 15 ASSILLTGDDTGELF
TRBJ2-7 TRBV18 13 ASSPRQAAGDEQY
TRBJ2-7 TRBV28 13 ASSLTSGGYYEQY
TRBJ2-7 TRBV5-1 13 ASSQGGQEVYEQY
TRBJ2-1 TRBV6-1 13 ASSEAGRGGVEQF
TRBJ1-2 TRBV5-1 11 ASSAGQGDSYT
TRBJ2-3 TRBV3-1/TRBV3-2 16 ASSPLAGGPKRTDTQY
TRBJ1-5 TRBV2 12 ASTNTGGNQPQH